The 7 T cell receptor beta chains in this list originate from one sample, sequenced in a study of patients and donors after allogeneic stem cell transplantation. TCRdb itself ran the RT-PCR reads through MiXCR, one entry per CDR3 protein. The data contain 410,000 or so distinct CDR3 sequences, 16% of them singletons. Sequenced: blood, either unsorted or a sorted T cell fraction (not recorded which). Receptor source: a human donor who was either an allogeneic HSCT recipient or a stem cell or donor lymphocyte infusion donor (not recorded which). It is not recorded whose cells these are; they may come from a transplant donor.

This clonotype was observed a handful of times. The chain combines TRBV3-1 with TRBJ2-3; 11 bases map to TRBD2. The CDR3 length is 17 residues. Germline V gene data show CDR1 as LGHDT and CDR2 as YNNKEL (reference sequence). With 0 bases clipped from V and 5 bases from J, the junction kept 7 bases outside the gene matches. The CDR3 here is CASSQDRLTSGGDTQYF. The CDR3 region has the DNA TGTGCCAGCAGCCAAGATCGGCTCACTAGCGGGGGAGATACGCAGTATTTT.

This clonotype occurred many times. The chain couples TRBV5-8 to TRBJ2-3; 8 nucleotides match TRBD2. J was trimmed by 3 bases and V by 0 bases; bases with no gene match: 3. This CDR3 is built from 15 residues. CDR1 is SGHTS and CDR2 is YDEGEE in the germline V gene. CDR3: CASSLGLAITDTQYF. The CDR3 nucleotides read TGTGCCAGCAGCTTGGGACTAGCGATAACAGATACGCAGTATTTT.

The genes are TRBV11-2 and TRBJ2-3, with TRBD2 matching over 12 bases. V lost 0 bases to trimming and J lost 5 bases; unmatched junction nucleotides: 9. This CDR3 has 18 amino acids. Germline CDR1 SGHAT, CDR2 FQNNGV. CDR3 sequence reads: CASSLDTRLAGEGDTQYF. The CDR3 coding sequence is TGTGCCAGCAGCTTAGATACCCGACTAGCGGGGGAGGGAGATACGCAGTATTTT.

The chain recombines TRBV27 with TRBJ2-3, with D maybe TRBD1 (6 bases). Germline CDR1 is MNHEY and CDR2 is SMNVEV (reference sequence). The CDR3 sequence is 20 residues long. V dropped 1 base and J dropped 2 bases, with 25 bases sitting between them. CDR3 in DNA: TGTGCCAGCAGTTTATTATGTTTTACCCAGGGGTGCGGTATCACAGATACGCAGTATTTT. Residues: CASSLLCFTQGCGITDTQYF.

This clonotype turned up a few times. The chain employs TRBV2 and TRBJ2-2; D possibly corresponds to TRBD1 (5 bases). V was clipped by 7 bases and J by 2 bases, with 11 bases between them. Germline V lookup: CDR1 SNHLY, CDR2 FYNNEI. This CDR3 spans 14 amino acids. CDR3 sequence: CASIRTRNTGELFF. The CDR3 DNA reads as TGTGCCAGCATACGGACAAGAAACACCGGGGAGCTGTTTTTT.

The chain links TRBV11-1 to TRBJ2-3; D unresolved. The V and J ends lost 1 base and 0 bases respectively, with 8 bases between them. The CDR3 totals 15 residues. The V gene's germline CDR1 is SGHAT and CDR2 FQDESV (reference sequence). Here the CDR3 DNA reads TGTGCCAGCAGCTTAGGTTCACACAGCACAGATACGCAGTATTTT. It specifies CASSLGSHSTDTQYF.

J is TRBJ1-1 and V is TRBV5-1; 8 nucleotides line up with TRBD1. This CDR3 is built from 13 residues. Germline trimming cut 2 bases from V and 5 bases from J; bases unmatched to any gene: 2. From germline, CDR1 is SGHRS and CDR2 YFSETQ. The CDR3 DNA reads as TGCGCCAGCAGCTTTACAGGGGGGACTGAAGCTTTCTTT. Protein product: CASSFTGGTEAFF.